The TCR beta chain described here comes from a study of T cell repertoires in cytomegalovirus infection. In this sample, this clonotype turned up many times. TCRdb redid the calling of the reads with MiXCR, one entry per CDR3 protein. The profile shows roughly 230,000 distinct CDR3 sequences, around 12% of them singletons. This CDR3 has 14 residues. Germline values: CDR1 SGHTA, CDR2 FQGNSA. The germline V and J ends were trimmed by 5 bases and 0 bases, with 9 bases remaining between them. Sequencing was done on a sample of PBMCs. The rearrangement joins TRBV7-2 to TRBJ2-3, with D hard to call. The receptor's source is a human donor in good health (CMV status not recorded). Some clones in this sample may be carry-over from other donors' samples. CDR3 coding DNA: TGTGCCAGCAGCCCCCATGAGAGCACAGATACGCAGTATTTT. It translates to CASSPHESTDTQYF.